Listed below are T cell receptor beta chains from one sample, sequenced in a study of T cell responses to AZD1222 COVID-19 vaccine. Sequenced by immunoSEQ multiplex PCR; TCRdb stores in-frame clones only, minus some. The table records 120,000 or so clones, 88% of them present only once. The sequencing here drew on peripheral blood, taken on day 0 of AZD1222 vaccination. These receptor sequences come from an adult in good health. Each CDR3 is given with its conserved first and last residue. A D gene is named only where the DNA matches it firmly. Some rows have no size entry. The others give once, few or many, or a class for an expanded clone.

d_call j_call cdr3_length clone_size v_call cdr3_aa cdr3_nt
. TRBJ1-2 12 few TRBV5-3 CARSLELKGYTF TGTGCCAGAAGCTTGGAACTCAAGGGCTACACCTTC
. TRBJ2-7 16 . TRBV6-4 CASSGIQGPDSYEQYF TGTGCCAGCAGTGGAATACAAGGTCCCGACTCCTACGAGCAGTACTTC
. TRBJ2-3 15 . TRBV19 CASSISAIYTDTQYF TGTGCCAGTAGTATTTCTGCGATCTACACAGATACGCAGTATTTT
. TRBJ2-5 15 once TRBV28 CASSGAEIVQETQYF TGTGCCAGCAGTGGAGCTGAAATAGTTCAAGAGACCCAGTACTTC
TRBD1 TRBJ2-7 12 . TRBV30 CAGRQGSYEQYF TGTGCCGGTAGACAGGGATCCTACGAGCAGTACTTC
TRBD1 TRBJ1-3 14 . TRBV3-1/TRBV3-2 CASSQGTGRNTIYF TGTGCCAGCAGCCAAGGGACAGGAAGAAACACCATATATTTT
TRBD1 TRBJ1-3 17 . TRBV11-2 CASSLTQQGLSGNTIYF TGTGCCAGCAGCTTAACTCAACAGGGGCTCTCTGGAAACACCATATATTTT
TRBD1 TRBJ1-2 16 . TRBV6-5 CASSYGAGGSYYGYTF TGTGCCAGCAGTTACGGGGCAGGGGGCAGCTACTATGGCTACACCTTC
TRBD2 TRBJ2-7 13 . TRBV11-2 CASSLRGGYEQYF TGTGCCAGCAGTCTTCGCGGGGGCTACGAGCAGTACTTC
. TRBJ1-4 15 . TRBV27 CASSLSRQINEKLFF TGTGCCAGCAGTTTATCGAGACAGATTAATGAAAAACTGTTTTTT
. TRBJ2-2 14 . TRBV3-1/TRBV3-2 CASSQKGNTGELFF TGTGCCAGCAGCCAGAAGGGCAACACCGGGGAGCTGTTTTTT
. TRBJ2-4 18 . TRBV7-9 CASSFSRAVGLAKNIQYF TGTGCCAGCAGCTTCTCCCGTGCGGTCGGACTAGCCAAAAACATTCAGTACTTC
. TRBJ1-1 14 . TRBV27 CASSFGELGTEAFF TGTGCCAGCAGTTTTGGGGAGTTGGGCACTGAAGCTTTCTTT
. TRBJ1-4 12 . TRBV29-1 CSVGFDSEKLFF TGCAGCGTAGGTTTCGACAGCGAAAAACTGTTTTTT
TRBD1 TRBJ1-1 14 . TRBV14 CASSLGTGYTEAFF TGTGCCAGCAGCCTCGGGACAGGGTACACTGAAGCTTTCTTT
. TRBJ2-1 15 . TRBV20-1 CSASPPRGTRNEQFF TGCAGTGCTAGTCCCCCCCGCGGGACCAGGAATGAGCAGTTCTTC
. TRBJ2-3 14 . TRBV28 CASSLAAGTVTQYF TGTGCCAGCAGTTTAGCGGCAGGAACGGTTACGCAGTATTTT
. TRBJ2-7 13 . TRBV2 CASTLQESYEQYF TGTGCCAGCACGTTACAAGAATCCTACGAGCAGTACTTC
TRBD1 TRBJ2-3 16 few TRBV9 CASSSISGGLKDTQYF TGTGCCAGCAGCTCCATCTCAGGGGGTTTAAAAGATACGCAGTATTTT
TRBD1 TRBJ1-4 14 . TRBV6-2/TRBV6-3 CASSAWDRDEKLFF TGTGCCAGCAGTGCCTGGGACAGGGATGAAAAACTGTTTTTT
TRBD1 TRBJ1-4 15 . TRBV19 CASSSSTGGNEKLFF TGTGCCAGTAGTTCCTCGACAGGGGGGAATGAAAAACTGTTTTTT
. TRBJ1-2 15 . TRBV11-2 CASSSITGWNYGYTF TGTGCCAGCAGCTCGATTACAGGCTGGAACTATGGCTACACCTTC
TRBD1 TRBJ1-3 12 . TRBV12-3/TRBV12-4 CASSRQGNTIYF TGTGCCAGCAGTAGACAGGGGAACACCATATATTTT
TRBD1 TRBJ1-1 14 . TRBV18 CASSQGQENTEAFF TGTGCCAGCTCACAGGGACAGGAGAACACTGAAGCTTTCTTT
TRBD1 TRBJ1-6 17 . TRBV19 CASSTSSGGTGLRPLHF TGTGCCAGTAGTACCTCCTCCGGTGGGACAGGGCTTAGGCCACTCCACTTT
TRBD1 TRBJ2-3 15 . TRBV28 CASGPWDSGGDTQYF TGTGCCAGCGGGCCCTGGGACAGTGGCGGGGATACGCAGTATTTT